One and the same sample provided the 23 T cell receptor beta chains below, sequenced in a study of cytotoxic CD8 clonotypes in ibrutinib-treated CLL. Produced via immunoSEQ multiplex PCR; TCRdb's table is partial and in-frame only. This table holds about 19,000 clones, 81% found once. Sample: PBMCs, taken before ibrutinib treatment. All receptors come from a human donor with chronic lymphocytic leukemia.

The gene calls are TRBV30 and TRBJ1-2; D gene uncertain. Per the germline V gene, CDR1 is GTSNPN and CDR2 is SVGIG (reference sequence). The V end lost 2 bases, the J end lost 8 bases, and 9 bases lay between the germline ends. The CDR3 totals 11 residues. The CDR3 bases are TGTGCCTGGAGTCGGACCGGAGGCTACACCTTC. It encodes CAWSRTGGYTF.

Regarding this clone: The same CDR3 is also encoded by other DNA sequences in this sample. The chain recombines TRBV5-6 with TRBJ2-7, with D maybe TRBD1 (6 bases). Trimming cost V 4 bases and J 6 bases, with 11 bases left between them. Looked up from germline, CDR1 is SGHDT and CDR2 is YYEEEE. The CDR3 totals 12 residues. CDR3 region: CASSLNRVEQYF. The CDR3 DNA reads TGTGCCAGCAGCCTCAACAGGGTCGAGCAGTACTTC.

J is TRBJ2-5 and V is TRBV9, with 11 bases aligning to TRBD2. This CDR3 comprises 17 residues. The germline CDR1 and CDR2 sequences are SGDLS and YYNGEE. The V and J ends lost 3 bases and 2 bases, in that order; junction bases with no gene match: 9. In DNA, the CDR3 is TGTGCCAGCAGCGCCACCCTAGCGGGGGGAGGGCAAGAGACCCAGTACTTC. It yields the protein CASSATLAGGGQETQYF. Combining the CDR3 with reference TRBV9 and TRBJ2-5 gives the whole variable domain DSGVTQTPKHLITATGQRVTLRCSPRSGDLSVYWYQQSLDQGLQFLIQYYNGEERAKGNILERFSAQQFPDLHSELNLSSLELGDSALYFCASSATLAGGGQETQYFGPGTRLLVL.

V and J are TRBV2 and TRBJ2-1, with TRBD2 identical over 16 bases. Trimming took 6 bases from V and 9 from J; bases not matched to a gene: 11. The CDR3 is 17 amino acids. Germline CDR1 is SNHLY and CDR2 is FYNNEI. CDR3 residues: CASRVPGLAGGHGEQFF. CDR3 bases: TGTGCCAGCAGGGTCCCGGGACTAGCGGGGGGGCATGGTGAGCAGTTCTTC.

This sequence joins TRBV7-3 and TRBJ2-5; D is perhaps TRBD2 (5 bases). Trimming took off 4 bases at V and 2 bases at J, with 14 bases between the two ends. The CDR3 is 15 amino acids. CDR1 and CDR2 (germline): SGHTA, FQGTGA. CDR3 amino acids: CASSSNRDFQETQYF. CDR3 in DNA: TGTGCCAGCAGCTCAAACCGGGATTTTCAAGAGACCCAGTACTTC.

This clone was found a few times. The chain recombines TRBV2 with TRBJ1-4; D perhaps matches TRBD1 (6 bases). Trimming took 7 bases from V and 7 from J, leaving 13 bases between them. The CDR3 is made up of 13 amino acids. Germline assignment: CDR1 SNHLY and CDR2 FYNNEI. The CDR3 here is CASMGGLVEKLFF. CDR3 DNA: TGTGCCAGCATGGGGGGGCTTGTTGAAAAACTGTTTTTT.

A remark on this clone: Compared with germline, one end of the junction differs, possibly owing to a read error. The chain has TRBV4-1 and TRBJ2-5, with TRBD1 matching 9 bases. Germline values: CDR1 MGHRA, CDR2 YSYEKL. The CDR3 spans 18 residues. CDR3 bases: TGCGCCAGCAGCCACACCTACGAAGGGACAGGGTGGCAAGAGACCCGGTACTTC. It specifies CASSHTYEGTGWQETRYF.

The V call is TRBV7-9, the J call TRBJ1-1; D is undetermined. V was clipped by 7 bases and J by 1 base, with 7 bases between them. The CDR3 sequence is 12 residues long. Germline CDR1 is SEHNR and CDR2 is FQNEAQ (reference sequence). The CDR3 here is CASNEPNTEAFF. CDR3 bases: TGTGCCAGCAACGAGCCGAACACTGAAGCTTTCTTT.

This clone was detected only once. V is TRBV6-1 and J is TRBJ1-1; 8 positions agree with TRBD1. The CDR3 has 14 amino acids. Trimming at V came to 4 bases and at J to 1 base, leaving 2 bases not matched to a gene. CDR1 and CDR2 (germline): MNHNS, SASEGT. For the CDR3, the DNA is TGTGCCAGCAGTGCCGGGACAGGGAACACTGAAGCTTTCTTT. Amino acids: CASSAGTGNTEAFF.

The rearrangement links TRBV4-3 to TRBJ2-7; 10 bases match TRBD1. V dropped 4 bases and J dropped 2; count of bases not matched to a gene: 8. This CDR3 is 16 amino acids long. Germline values: CDR1 LGHNA, CDR2 YSLEER. The CDR3 sequence: CASSPSGTGVTYEQYF. The CDR3 region has the DNA TGCGCCAGCAGCCCAAGTGGGACAGGGGTCACCTACGAGCAGTACTTC.

V usage is TRBV25-1 and J usage is TRBJ2-1; D is perhaps TRBD2 (7 bases). Trimming shortened V by 1 base and J by 2 bases, and 12 bases separated the two germline ends. Germline V gives CDR1 MGHDK, CDR2 SYGVNS. This CDR3 is 16 amino acids long. CDR3 bases: TGTGCCAGCAGTGAATTGGGGGGGGGCACCTACAATGAGCAGTTCTTC. It encodes CASSELGGGTYNEQFF. The variable domain in full, completed from reference TRBV25-1 and TRBJ2-1, reads EADIYQTPRYLVIGTGKKITLECSQTMGHDKMYWYQQDPGMELHLIHYSYGVNSTEKGDLSSESTVSRIRTEHFPLTLESARPSHTSQYLCASSELGGGTYNEQFFGPGTRLTVL.

V is TRBV13 and J is TRBJ2-3; the D gene could be TRBD1 or TRBD2 (5 bases each). Trimming stripped 5 bases from V and 4 bases from J, with 22 bases between. This CDR3 comprises 17 residues. Germline V lookup: CDR1 PRHDT, CDR2 FYEKMQ (reference sequence). For the CDR3, the DNA is TGTGCCAGCAGCCGCGCCCGGGACCCAGGCACGCCAGATACGCAGTATTTT. Protein product: CASSRARDPGTPDTQYF.

The chain employs TRBV5-6 and TRBJ1-1, with unresolved D. CDR3 size: 15 residues. V gave up 0 bases and J gave up 0 bases, with 9 bases separating them. From germline, CDR1 is SGHDT and CDR2 YYEEEE. This chain's CDR3 is CASSLVIRLNTEAFF. The CDR3 DNA sequence: TGTGCCAGCAGCTTGGTAATTCGATTGAACACTGAAGCTTTCTTT.

V usage is TRBV10-3 and J usage is TRBJ1-5; 11 bases match TRBD1. CDR1 and CDR2 from the germline V gene are ENHRY and SYGVKD. The CDR3 loop spans 14 amino acids. V lost 6 bases, J lost 5 bases, and 3 bases stayed unmatched. CDR3 nucleotide sequence: TGTGCCATCAGGGACAGGGGGCAGGATCAGCCCCAGCATTTT. Protein product: CAIRDRGQDQPQHF.

The genes are TRBV11-1 and TRBJ1-1, with D possibly TRBD1 on 6 matching bases. Germline assignment: CDR1 SGHAT and CDR2 FQDESV (reference sequence). This CDR3 comprises 14 residues. V lost 5 bases and J lost 5, with 15 bases in between. For the CDR3, the DNA is TGTGCCAGCAGCCACGCCGGGGGCAGGACTGAAGCTTTCTTT. This encodes CASSHAGGRTEAFF.

The chain carries TRBV5-6 and TRBJ2-7, with 8 bases aligning to TRBD1. Germline-derived CDR1 and CDR2 are SGHDT and YYEEEE. V shed 4 bases and J 2 bases; nucleotides not matched to a gene: 8. The CDR3 runs 15 residues. The CDR3 reads CASSKHRGVPYEQYF. Here the CDR3 DNA reads TGTGCCAGCAGCAAACACAGGGGGGTTCCCTACGAGCAGTACTTC.

The chain recombines TRBV30 with TRBJ2-7; D not resolved. The V end lost 1 base, the J end lost 1 base, and 14 bases lay between the germline ends. This CDR3 is built from 15 residues. The germline V gene encodes CDR1 GTSNPN and CDR2 SVGIG (reference sequence). CDR3 coding DNA: TGTGCCTGGAGTGATGGTCAATTAGGGTCCTACGAGCAGTACTTC. It encodes CAWSDGQLGSYEQYF.

V usage is TRBV5-1 and J usage is TRBJ2-7; TRBD2 matches at 13 bases. CDR1 is SGHRS, CDR2 YFSETQ, per germline. Trimming at V came to 4 bases and at J to 7 bases, leaving 5 bases not matched to a gene. The CDR3 is 14 residues long. The CDR3 bases are TGCGCCAGCAGCACCGGGACTAGCGGGGTTGAGCAGTACTTC. Translating it yields CASSTGTSGVEQYF.

The rearrangement links TRBV18 to TRBJ2-5; 7 positions match TRBD2. The CDR3 has 14 amino acids. V dropped 3 bases and J dropped 3; count of bases not matched to a gene: 4. Germline V gives CDR1 KGHSH, CDR2 LQKENI. In nucleotides, the CDR3 is TGTGCCAGCTCACCTGCAGGGAGGGAAGAGACCCAGTACTTC. This translates into CASSPAGREETQYF.

The V call is TRBV30, the J call TRBJ1-6; tentative D call: TRBD1 (5 bases). V was cut by 1 base and J by 4 bases, with 23 bases left in between. The CDR3 contains 19 residues. Germline V gives CDR1 GTSNPN, CDR2 SVGIG (reference sequence). For the CDR3, the DNA is TGTGCCTGGAGTGCCACTCTACCGGGACGCGAGCTTTATAATTCACCCCTCCACTTT. Translation: CAWSATLPGRELYNSPLHF.

In its sample, this clone ranks as large (0.1 to 1%). In the same sample, other DNA sequences code for this CDR3. Here the CDR3 DNA reads TGTGCCAGTAGTATCTCAGTCTATGGCTACACCTTC. This sequence encodes CASSISVYGYTF. This chain connects TRBV19 to TRBJ1-2; D not resolved. V shed 3 bases and J shed 4 bases, with 6 bases lying between them. Per germline, CDR1 LNHDA and CDR2 SQIVND (reference sequence). There are 12 residues in the CDR3.

This chain links TRBV7-8 with TRBJ2-3; the match to TRBD1 covers 8 bases. The J segment lost 4 bases and the V segment lost 8 bases, leaving 14 bases of the junction unmatched. CDR1 SGHVS and CDR2 FQNEAQ come from the germline V gene. The CDR3 loop spans 16 amino acids. Written as DNA, the CDR3 is TGTGCCAGCCAGAACCCGGGACAGGTATTTCCAGATACGCAGTATTTT. Amino acid sequence: CASQNPGQVFPDTQYF.

In this sample, this clone turned up once. The rearrangement uses TRBV5-1 and TRBJ2-5; 13 bases fit TRBD2. CDR3 size: 14 residues. Germline values: CDR1 SGHRS, CDR2 YFSETQ. The trim removed 4 bases at V and 5 bases at J, leaving 2 bases unmatched. The DNA for the CDR3 is TGCGCCAGCAGCCCGGGACTAGCGGGGGAGACCCAGTACTTC. As protein: CASSPGLAGETQYF.